The 7 T cell receptor beta chains in this list originate from one sample, sequenced in a study of T cell repertoires in cytomegalovirus infection. TCRdb independently ran MiXCR on the reads; one entry per CDR3 protein. Among about half a million distinct CDR3 sequences listed, roughly 43% were seen once. For these TCRs, the target antigens are not known. The sample consisted of cultured PBMCs, taken from culture after CMV antigen stimulation. These receptors were collected from a human donor in good health (CMV status not recorded). Some clones in this sample may be carry-over from other donors' samples.

A few counts support this clonotype. The chain is built from TRBV6-1 and TRBJ2-3, with 8 positions matching TRBD2. This CDR3 region has 12 residues. The germline V gene encodes CDR1 MNHNS and CDR2 SASEGT. J lost 11 bases, V lost 6 bases, and 7 bases had no gene match. In DNA form, the CDR3 reads TGTGCCAGCAGCGGGACTAGATGGTTGCAGTATTTT. Translating it yields CASSGTRWLQYF.

This sequence joins TRBV4-2 and TRBJ1-6, with D possibly being TRBD1 (5 bases). The CDR3 has 15 residues. Germline V gene lookup returns CDR1 LGHNA and CDR2 YNFKEQ. V was cut by 2 bases and J by 9 bases, with 14 bases left in between. CDR3 DNA: TGTGCCAGCAGCCAAACCGGGGGTGTAAGTTCACCCCTCCACTTT. This gives the protein CASSQTGGVSSPLHF.

This chain links TRBV7-9 with TRBJ1-2; D may be TRBD1 (5 bases). The CDR3 runs to 15 residues. Germline CDR1 SEHNR, CDR2 FQNEAQ (reference sequence). Trimming took off 6 bases at V and 4 bases at J, with 18 bases between the two ends. CDR3 DNA sequence: TGTGCCAGCAGTAGGTCCGGGGGGGAATCCTATGGCTACACCTTC. The encoded protein is CASSRSGGESYGYTF.

This clonotype was seen a few times. The rearrangement uses TRBV6-1 and TRBJ2-7; 7 positions agree with TRBD1. V shed 6 bases and J 0 bases; nucleotides not matched to a gene: 11. CDR3 size: 16 residues. CDR1 and CDR2 (germline): MNHNS, SASEGT. The DNA for the CDR3 is TGTGCCAGCAGAAAGGCCGGGACAGTAAGCTCCTACGAGCAGTACTTC. It translates to CASRKAGTVSSYEQYF.

This clonotype has only one observation. This chain uses TRBV7-2 with TRBJ1-3; unclear D gene. Germline V gene data show CDR1 as SGHTA and CDR2 as FQGNSA. This CDR3 comprises 15 residues. Trimming cost V 0 bases and J 0 bases, with 6 bases left between them. The CDR3 sequence is CASSLAWHSGNTIYF. CDR3 coding DNA: TGTGCCAGCAGCTTAGCCTGGCACTCTGGAAACACCATATATTTT.

This clonotype has only a few counts. CDR3: CASSPLGGQGQSPLHF. CDR3 bases: TGTGCCAGCAGCCCTCTGGGGGGACAGGGGCAGTCACCCCTCCACTTT. J is TRBJ1-6 and V is TRBV7-2; 10 bases map to TRBD1. The junction had 11 bases not matched to a gene; V was cut back by 5 bases and J by 10 bases. The CDR3 extends over 16 amino acids. Germline-derived CDR1 and CDR2 are SGHTA and FQGNSA.

This chain joins TRBV19 and TRBJ1-2; 9 nucleotides align to TRBD1. Trimming took 2 bases from V and 0 from J; bases not matched to a gene: 7. Germline-derived CDR1 and CDR2 are LNHDA and SQIVND (reference sequence). The CDR3 length is 17 residues. CDR3 nucleotides: TGTGCCAGTAGTATATTGGGACAGGGCAACTCTAACTATGGCTACACCTTC. Translated, it gives CASSILGQGNSNYGYTF.